These 5 T cell receptor beta chains share one sample of origin, sequenced in a study of STAT3 mutations in large granular lymphocyte leukemia. Study conclusions and caveats: In T-cell large granular lymphocyte leukemia, about half of patients showed multiple immunodominant subclonotypes.

These receptors are not linked to any known antigen. The assay was immunoSEQ multiplex PCR, and TCRdb's table has in-frame clones only and misses some. The sample lists tens of thousands of clones; 75% to 90% were seen once. The sequencing sample was made of peripheral blood mononuclear cells. These receptors were obtained from a man between 60 and 75 years old with T-cell large granular lymphocyte leukemia. Some clones in this sample may be carry-over from other donors' samples.

The J gene is TRBJ2-3, the V gene TRBV18, with D perhaps TRBD2 (5 bases). Per the germline V gene, CDR1 is KGHSH and CDR2 is LQKENI. V was shortened by 1 base and J by 1 base, with 15 bases between the two germline ends. The CDR3 length is 17 residues. The DNA of the CDR3 is TGTGCCAGCTCACCACTCGTCGCCGGGGTGGGCACAGATACGCAGTATTTT. It is translated as CASSPLVAGVGTDTQYF.

This chain uses TRBV19 with TRBJ2-5, with D perhaps TRBD2 (5 bases). V gave up 5 bases and J gave up 4 bases, with 11 bases separating them. The CDR3 consists of 13 residues. Germline CDR1 is LNHDA and CDR2 is SQIVND (reference sequence). The CDR3 reads CASSLSGSETQYF. CDR3 bases: TGTGCCAGTAGTTTGTCGGGGTCAGAGACCCAGTACTTC. Complete variable domain (other parts from reference TRBV19 and TRBJ2-5): DGGITQSPKYLFRKEGQNVTLSCEQNLNHDAMYWYRQDPGQGLRLIYYSQIVNDFQKGDIAEGYSVSREKKESFPLTVTSAQKNPTAFYLCASSLSGSETQYFGPGTRLLVL.

The genes are TRBV29-1 and TRBJ2-1; D possibly corresponds to TRBD2 (6 bases). Deletions cut 5 bases from V and 9 bases from J, with 17 bases between. CDR1 is SQVTM and CDR2 is ANQGSEA in the germline V gene. This CDR3 spans 13 amino acids. Written as DNA, the CDR3 is TGCAGCGTTCGGGAGTGGGGTGAAGGTGAGCAGTTCTTC. Its protein product is CSVREWGEGEQFF.

This clone was seen a single time. This chain joins TRBV5-4 and TRBJ1-1, with a tentative D call TRBD1 (6 bases). Trimming shortened V by 0 bases and J by 3 bases, and 12 bases separated the two germline ends. The CDR3 runs 15 residues. CDR1 is SGHNT, CDR2 YYREEE, per germline (reference sequence). The CDR3 DNA reads as TGTGCCAGCAGCTTGGCCACAGGGACTCACACTGAAGCTTTCTTT. It specifies CASSLATGTHTEAFF.

This clone came up a few times. The rearrangement uses TRBV30 and TRBJ2-7; D is unresolved. This CDR3 is 11 amino acids long. V was trimmed by 2 bases and J by 3 bases, leaving 5 bases between them. From germline, CDR1 is GTSNPN and CDR2 SVGIG (reference sequence). CDR3 DNA sequence: TGTGCCTGGAGTAGGAACTACGAGCAGTACTTC. It yields the protein CAWSRNYEQYF.